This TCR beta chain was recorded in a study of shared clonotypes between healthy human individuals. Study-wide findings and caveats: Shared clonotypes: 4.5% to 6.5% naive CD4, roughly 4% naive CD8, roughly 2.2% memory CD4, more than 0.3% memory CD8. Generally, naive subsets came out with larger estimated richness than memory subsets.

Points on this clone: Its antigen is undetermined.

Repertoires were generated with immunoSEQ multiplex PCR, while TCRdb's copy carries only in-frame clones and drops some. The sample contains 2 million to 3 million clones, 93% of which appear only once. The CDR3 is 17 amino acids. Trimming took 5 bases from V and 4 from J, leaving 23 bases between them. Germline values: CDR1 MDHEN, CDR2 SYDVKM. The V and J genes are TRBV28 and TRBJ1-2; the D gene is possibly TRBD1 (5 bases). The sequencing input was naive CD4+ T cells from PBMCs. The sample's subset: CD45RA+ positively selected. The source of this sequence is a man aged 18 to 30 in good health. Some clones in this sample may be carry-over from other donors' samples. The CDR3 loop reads CASSPSGMGGVGYGYTF. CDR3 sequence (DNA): TGTGCCAGCAGTCCCAGTGGTATGGGGGGTGTGGGCTATGGCTACACCTTC.